The 19 T cell receptor beta chains reported below all come from one sample, sequenced in a study of T cell clonality in common variable immunodeficiency. Repertoires were generated with immunoSEQ multiplex PCR, while TCRdb's copy carries only in-frame clones and drops some. This set yields about 35,000 clones and no singletons; the top ten hold 0.95%. Sequenced: peripheral blood mononuclear cells. These receptors all stem from a person aged 18 to 70 in good health.

There are many counts of this clone. The CDR3 sequence is CASSVDFSSYNEQFF. The sequenced CDR3 bases are TGTGCCAGCAGCGTCGACTTTAGCTCCTACAATGAG. The J gene is TRBJ2-1, the V gene TRBV2; no firm D call. The sequence runs out 3 residues before the end of the CDR3; the remainder is reconstructed from the germline J gene. Germline-derived CDR1 and CDR2 are SNHLY and FYNNEI. Deletions cut 6 bases from V and 0 bases from J, with 12 bases between. The CDR3 sequence is 15 residues long.

Note on this clone: The read ends 3 residues early relative to the CDR3; the germline J gene fills the gap. The chain links TRBV7-9 to TRBJ2-7; D is uncertain. Germline loops: CDR1 SEHNR, CDR2 FQNEAQ (reference sequence). Trimming took off 4 bases at V and 2 bases at J, with 12 bases between the two ends. This CDR3 contains 14 residues. CDR3 bases read: TGTGCCAGCAGCTCCCGTAATAGAGCCTACGAG. It codes for CASSSRNRAYE. The whole CDR3 region reads CASSSRNRAYEQYF.

This clone was observed many times. Read data end 3 residues before the CDR3 end; the end is taken from the germline J gene. The rearrangement joins TRBV19 to TRBJ1-6, with D possibly being TRBD1 (6 bases). CDR1 LNHDA and CDR2 SQIVND come from the germline V gene (reference sequence). The CDR3 has 14 residues. The V end was cut by 5 bases, the J end by 8 bases, with 13 bases between. The CDR3 region is CASSPNRVYSPLHF. The DNA read from the CDR3 is TGTGCCAGTAGTCCCAACAGGGTTTATTCACCC.

This clone was picked up many times. The CDR3 DNA, read in part, is TGTGCCAGCTCCTGGACAGGGGGCTCTGGGGCCAACGTC. It specifies CASSWTGGSGANV. The full CDR3 sequence reads CASSWTGGSGANVLTF. This chain connects TRBV6-2 or TRBV6-3 to TRBJ2-6; TRBD1 matches 10 bases. The observed sequence ends 3 residues before the CDR3 terminus, with the missing tail filled in from the germline J gene. CDR1 MNHEY and CDR2 SVGEGT come from the germline V gene. The J segment lost 0 bases and the V segment lost 8 bases, leaving 4 bases of the junction unmatched. This CDR3 has 16 residues.

In its sample, this clone was seen many times. The sequenced fragment ends 3 residues before the CDR3 boundary, so the rest is inferred from the germline J gene. This chain connects TRBV5-1 to TRBJ1-6; D remains unclear. The CDR3 length is 15 residues. The V gene lost 0 bases and the J gene lost 5 bases, with 9 bases spanning the gap. In germline, CDR1 is SGHRS, CDR2 YFSETQ. The sequenced CDR3 bases are TGCGCCAGCAGCTTGGGCGGAGCAAATAATTCACCC. Its protein product is CASSLGGANNSP. The entire CDR3 protein is CASSLGGANNSPLHF.

This clone was observed at least ten times. The read stops 3 residues short of the end of the CDR3; the missing end is completed from the germline J gene. The chain carries TRBV29-1 and TRBJ2-1, with 11 bases lining up with TRBD2. CDR1 is SQVTM, CDR2 ANQGSEA, per germline. The CDR3 consists of 17 residues. The V segment lost 6 bases and the J segment 0 bases; nucleotides outside the gene matches: 10. The CDR3 DNA, read in part, is TGCAGCGTCACGACTAGCGGGGCGGCGAGCTCCTACAATGAG. Translation gives CSVTTSGAASSYNE. The whole CDR3 protein is CSVTTSGAASSYNEQFF.

Many counts were recorded for this clone. Coverage ceases 3 residues before the CDR3 finishes, and the germline J gene fills in the end. The J gene is TRBJ2-5, the V gene TRBV5-1; 15 nucleotides line up with TRBD2. After removal of 1 base from V and 5 bases from J, the junction contained 6 bases not matched to a gene. The length of the CDR3 is 17 residues. The germline gives CDR1 SGHRS, CDR2 YFSETQ. The DNA read from the CDR3 is TGCGCCAGCAGCTTGCCCAATGGACTAGCGGGGGGGGAGACC. This codes for CASSLPNGLAGGET. The CDR3 in its entirety is CASSLPNGLAGGETQYF.

This clone appeared many times. The CDR3 here is CASSPSGGRGANVLTF. The CDR3 bases that were read are TGCGCCAGCAGCCCGTCGGGGGGCAGAGGGGCCAACGTC. The chain uses TRBV5-1 and TRBJ2-6, with D possibly being TRBD2 (7 bases). Coverage ceases 3 residues before the CDR3 finishes, and the germline J gene fills in the end. The CDR3 runs 16 residues. Trimming left V 4 bases short and J 4 bases short, with 15 bases between. Germline V gives CDR1 SGHRS, CDR2 YFSETQ.

This clone came up many times. Coverage ceases 3 residues before the CDR3 finishes, and the germline J gene fills in the end. The V gene is TRBV7-2, the J gene TRBJ1-1; weak D call: TRBD1 (6 bases). With 2 bases removed from V and 4 bases from J, the gap between germline ends came to 11 bases. Per germline, CDR1 SGHTA and CDR2 FQGNSA. CDR3 length: 14 residues. The DNA read from the CDR3 is TGTGCCAGCAGCTTAAGGCAGGGGAGCACTGAA. Protein: CASSLRQGSTE. The entire CDR3 sequence reads CASSLRQGSTEAFF.

This clone occurred many times. The missing CDR3 end, 3 residues past where the read stops, is filled in from the germline J gene. J is TRBJ2-7 and V is TRBV5-1, with TRBD1 matching 8 bases. V gave up 3 bases and J gave up 2 bases; unmatched junction bases: 7. The CDR3 has 15 residues. The germline V gene has CDR1 SGHRS and CDR2 YFSETQ. Partial CDR3 DNA: TGCGCCAGCAGCTCTACTTGGACAGGGACCTACGAG. This translates into CASSSTWTGTYE. The CDR3 as a whole reads CASSSTWTGTYEQYF.

In this sample, this clone turned up many times. The read ends 3 residues shy of where the CDR3 ends; the end is completed using the germline J gene. This rearrangement joins TRBV18 to TRBJ1-2; 9 bases line up with TRBD1. The CDR3 loop spans 16 amino acids. Germline CDR1 is KGHSH and CDR2 is LQKENI. Trimming cost V 3 bases and J 2 bases; bases outside gene matches: 7. CDR3 DNA, as far as it was read: TGTGCCAGCTCACCGGGGACAGGGAGGTTGAACTATGGC. It is translated as CASSPGTGRLNYG. The CDR3 in its entirety is CASSPGTGRLNYGYTF.

The table lists this clone with many counts. The read finishes 3 residues shy of the CDR3 end, and the germline J gene is used to complete it. The V and J genes are TRBV7-2 and TRBJ1-2, with D unclear. Looked up from germline, CDR1 is SGHTA and CDR2 is FQGNSA. Trimming cost V 6 bases and J 0 bases, with 8 bases left between them. CDR3 length equals 13 residues. CDR3: CASRQAANYGYTF. The CDR3 DNA, read in part, is TGTGCCAGCAGACAAGCGGCTAACTATGGC.

This clone was observed many times. An end of the junction does not agree with germline; a read error may underlie this. The CDR3 extends 3 residues past the end of the read, so its final part is completed from the germline J gene. The rearrangement joins TRBV4-2 to TRBJ2-2; 7 nucleotides agree with TRBD2. The CDR3 covers 15 residues. Germline V lookup: CDR1 LGHNA, CDR2 YNFKEQ. The part of the CDR3 DNA that was read is TGCGCCAGCAGCCGATGGCGGGGGACTGCCGGGGAG. Its translation: CASSRWRGTAGE. From start to end, the CDR3 is CASSRWRGTAGELFF.

This clone was observed at least ten times. Read sequence stops 3 residues before the CDR3 end, and the germline J gene provides the missing end. The genes are TRBV2 and TRBJ1-1; 10 bases agree with TRBD1. The CDR3 loop spans 17 amino acids. Germline V CDR1 and CDR2: SNHLY, FYNNEI. With V trimmed by 6 bases and J by 0 bases, 10 bases remained unmatched. CDR3 bases read: TGTGCCAGCAGCCGAGACAGGGGGCGCGTCCTGAACACTGAA. Amino acids: CASSRDRGRVLNTE. The full CDR3 sequence reads CASSRDRGRVLNTEAFF.

This clone showed up many times. The CDR3 end is not reached by the read, which stops 3 residues before it; the germline J gene fills it in. The chain carries TRBV19 and TRBJ1-4; a weak D match, TRBD1 (5 bases). This CDR3 is built from 16 residues. Deletions cut 3 bases from V and 5 bases from J, with 16 bases between. Germline CDR1 reads LNHDA; CDR2 reads SQIVND (reference sequence). The CDR3 bases that were read are TGTGCCAGTAGTATCCCTGGTGACAGCAGAAATGAAAAA. Its translation: CASSIPGDSRNEK. Given in full, the CDR3 is CASSIPGDSRNEKLFF.

At least ten counts were recorded for this clone. The CDR3 extends 3 residues past the end of the read, so its final part is completed from the germline J gene. The V and J genes are TRBV24-1 and TRBJ2-2, with D uncertain. With 3 bases removed from V and 4 bases from J, the gap between germline ends came to 5 bases. Germline CDR1 and CDR2: KGHDR and SFDVKD. The CDR3 is made up of 13 amino acids. The CDR3 protein is CATSDIVTGELFF. The CDR3 bases that were read are TGTGCCACCAGTGATATCGTCACCGGGGAG.

This clone was recorded at least ten times. Read sequence stops 3 residues before the CDR3 end, and the germline J gene provides the missing end. The V gene is TRBV5-6, the J gene TRBJ2-5; D unclear. CDR3 length: 13 amino acids. Germline V gene lookup returns CDR1 SGHDT and CDR2 YYEEEE. The V gene lost 0 bases and the J gene lost 5 bases, with 8 bases spanning the gap. The CDR3 sequence: CASSLASVETQYF. The DNA read from the CDR3 is TGTGCCAGCAGCTTGGCTTCGGTGGAGACC.

In its sample, this clone ranks as medium-sized (0.01 to 0.1%). The read is 3 residues too short to cover the CDR3 end, so that end is filled in from the germline J gene. The rearrangement uses TRBV30 and TRBJ1-2; 7 bases agree with TRBD1. Germline assignment: CDR1 GTSNPN and CDR2 SVGIG (reference sequence). V lost 0 bases to trimming and J lost 1 base; unmatched junction nucleotides: 5. CDR3 length: 15 residues. The CDR3 sequence: CAWSVQGSLNYGYTF. The CDR3 bases that were read are TGTGCCTGGAGTGTACAGGGGTCCCTTAACTATGGC.

This clone was detected many times. The read is 3 residues too short to cover the CDR3 end, so that end is filled in from the germline J gene. The chain has TRBV12-3 or TRBV12-4 and TRBJ1-2; TRBD1 is a possible D gene (5 bases). CDR3 length: 15 residues. The germline V and J ends were trimmed by 2 bases and 4 bases, with 14 bases remaining between them. CDR3 region: CASSLWGGSSYGYTF. Incomplete CDR3 DNA: TGTGCCAGCAGTTTATGGGGGGGAAGCAGCTATGGC.